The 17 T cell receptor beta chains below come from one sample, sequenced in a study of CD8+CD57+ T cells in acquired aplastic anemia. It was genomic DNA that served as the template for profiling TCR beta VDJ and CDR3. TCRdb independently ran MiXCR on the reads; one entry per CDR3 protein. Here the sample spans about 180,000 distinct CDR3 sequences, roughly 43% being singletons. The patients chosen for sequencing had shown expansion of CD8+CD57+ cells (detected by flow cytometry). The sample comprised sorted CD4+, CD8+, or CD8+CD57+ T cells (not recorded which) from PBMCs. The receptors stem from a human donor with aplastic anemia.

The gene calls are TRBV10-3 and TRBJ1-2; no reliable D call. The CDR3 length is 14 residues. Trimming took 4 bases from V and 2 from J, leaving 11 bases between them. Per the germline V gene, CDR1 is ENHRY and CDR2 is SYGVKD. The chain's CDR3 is CAISGGSGNYGYTF. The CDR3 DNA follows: TGTGCCATCAGTGGCGGTAGCGGGAACTATGGCTACACCTTC.

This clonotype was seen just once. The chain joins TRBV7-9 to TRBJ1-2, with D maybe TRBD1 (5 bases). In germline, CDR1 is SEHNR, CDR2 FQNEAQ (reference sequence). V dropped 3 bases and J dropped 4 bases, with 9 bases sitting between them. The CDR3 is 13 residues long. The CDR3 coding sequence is TGTGCCAGCAGCTTGGGGGTGCCCTATGGCTACACCTTC. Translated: CASSLGVPYGYTF.

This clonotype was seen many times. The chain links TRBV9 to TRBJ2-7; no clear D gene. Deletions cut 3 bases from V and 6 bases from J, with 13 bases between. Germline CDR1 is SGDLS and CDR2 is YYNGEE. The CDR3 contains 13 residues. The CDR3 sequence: CASSGTVGTEQYF. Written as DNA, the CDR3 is TGTGCCAGCAGCGGGACGGTGGGAACCGAGCAGTACTTC.

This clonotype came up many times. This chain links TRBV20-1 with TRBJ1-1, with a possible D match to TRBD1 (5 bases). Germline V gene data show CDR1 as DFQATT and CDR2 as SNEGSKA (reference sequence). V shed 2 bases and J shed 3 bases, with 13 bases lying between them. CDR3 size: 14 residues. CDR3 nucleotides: TGCAGTGCTAGACCGCCGATGGGGGACACTGAAGCTTTCTTT. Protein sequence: CSARPPMGDTEAFF.

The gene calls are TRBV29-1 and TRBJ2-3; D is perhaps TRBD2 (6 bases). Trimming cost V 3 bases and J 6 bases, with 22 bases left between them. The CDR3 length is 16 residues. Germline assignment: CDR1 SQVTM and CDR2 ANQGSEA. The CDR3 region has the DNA TGCAGCGTTGAGGGGGGTTACCCCTACCACGAGGATACGCAGTATTTT. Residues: CSVEGGYPYHEDTQYF.

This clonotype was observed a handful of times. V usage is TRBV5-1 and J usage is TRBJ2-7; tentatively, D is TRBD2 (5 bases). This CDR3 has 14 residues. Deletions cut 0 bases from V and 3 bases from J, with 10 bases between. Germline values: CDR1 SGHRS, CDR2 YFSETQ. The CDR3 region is CASSLGRVVYEQYF. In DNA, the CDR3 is TGCGCCAGCAGCTTGGGGCGGGTGGTCTACGAGCAGTACTTC.

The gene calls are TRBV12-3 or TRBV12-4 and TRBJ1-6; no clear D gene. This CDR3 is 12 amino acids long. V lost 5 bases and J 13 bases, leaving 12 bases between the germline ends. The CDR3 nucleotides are TGTGCCAGCAGTACCGTATTGGAGCCCCTCCACTTT. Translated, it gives CASSTVLEPLHF.

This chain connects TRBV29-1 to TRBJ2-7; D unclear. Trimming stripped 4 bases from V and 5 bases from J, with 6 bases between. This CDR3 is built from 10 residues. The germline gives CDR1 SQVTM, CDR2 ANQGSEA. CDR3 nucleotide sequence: TGCAGCGTTGTGTCTGACGAGCAGTACTTC. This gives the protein CSVVSDEQYF.

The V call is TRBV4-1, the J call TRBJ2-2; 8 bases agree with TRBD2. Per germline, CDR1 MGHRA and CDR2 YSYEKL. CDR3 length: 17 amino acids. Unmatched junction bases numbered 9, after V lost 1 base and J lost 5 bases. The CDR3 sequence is CASSQVNMGLGTGELFF. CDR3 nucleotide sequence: TGCGCCAGCAGCCAAGTTAATATGGGACTAGGAACCGGGGAGCTGTTTTTT.

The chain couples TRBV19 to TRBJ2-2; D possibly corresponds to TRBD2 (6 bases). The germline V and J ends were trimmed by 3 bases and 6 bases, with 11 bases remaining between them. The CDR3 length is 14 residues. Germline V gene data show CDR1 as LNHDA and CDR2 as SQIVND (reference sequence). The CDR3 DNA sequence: TGTGCCAGTAGTATGGTGTGGGAGGCCGGGGAGCTGTTTTTT. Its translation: CASSMVWEAGELFF.

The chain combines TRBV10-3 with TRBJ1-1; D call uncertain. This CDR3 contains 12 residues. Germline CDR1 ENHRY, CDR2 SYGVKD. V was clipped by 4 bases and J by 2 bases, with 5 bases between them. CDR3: CAISGGNTEAFF. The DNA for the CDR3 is TGTGCCATCAGTGGGGGTAACACTGAAGCTTTCTTT.

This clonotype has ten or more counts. Here the CDR3 DNA reads TGTGCCAGTAGTATAGTTGGAGTCCAAGAGACCCAGTACTTC. Protein product: CASSIVGVQETQYF. V gene TRBV19 combines with J gene TRBJ2-5; D is unresolved. This CDR3 is 14 amino acids long. The germline V gene encodes CDR1 LNHDA and CDR2 SQIVND (reference sequence). V was trimmed by 1 base and J by 1 base, leaving 7 bases between them.

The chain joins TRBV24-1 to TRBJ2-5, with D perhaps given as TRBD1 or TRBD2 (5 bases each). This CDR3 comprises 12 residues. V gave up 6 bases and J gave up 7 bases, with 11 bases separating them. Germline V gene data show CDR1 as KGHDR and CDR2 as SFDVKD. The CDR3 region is CATSRGEGTQYF. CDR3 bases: TGTGCCACCAGTAGGGGTGAGGGGACCCAGTACTTC.

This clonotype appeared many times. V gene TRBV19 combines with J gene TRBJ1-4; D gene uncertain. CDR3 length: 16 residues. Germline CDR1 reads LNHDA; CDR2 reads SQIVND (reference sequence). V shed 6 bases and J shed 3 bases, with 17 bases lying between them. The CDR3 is CASRDPVGSANEKLFF. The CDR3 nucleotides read TGTGCCAGTAGGGACCCGGTAGGATCGGCTAATGAAAAACTGTTTTTT.

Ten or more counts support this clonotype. Here the CDR3 reads CASSFQGSNQPQHF. CDR3 DNA: TGTGCCAGTAGTTTCCAGGGAAGCAATCAGCCCCAGCATTTT. The chain employs TRBV19 and TRBJ1-5; possibly TRBD1 for D (5 bases). This CDR3 contains 14 residues. Between the trimmed V and J ends, which lost 5 bases and 1 base, there was a span of 9 bases. CDR1 is LNHDA, CDR2 SQIVND, per germline (reference sequence).

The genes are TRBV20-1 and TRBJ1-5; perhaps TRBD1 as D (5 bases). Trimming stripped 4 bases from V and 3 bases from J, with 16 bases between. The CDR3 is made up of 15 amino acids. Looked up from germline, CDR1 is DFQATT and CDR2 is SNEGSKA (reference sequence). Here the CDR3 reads CSATESGRDNQPQHF. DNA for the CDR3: TGCAGTGCTACCGAATCGGGCAGGGACAATCAGCCCCAGCATTTT.

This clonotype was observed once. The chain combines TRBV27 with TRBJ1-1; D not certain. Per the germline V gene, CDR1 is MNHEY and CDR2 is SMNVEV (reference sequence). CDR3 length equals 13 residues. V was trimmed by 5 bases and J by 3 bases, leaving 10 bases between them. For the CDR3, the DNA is TGTGCCAGCAGTCCCGGACCTGACACTGAAGCTTTCTTT. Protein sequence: CASSPGPDTEAFF.